These 17 T cell receptor beta chains came from one sample sequenced in a study of kidney transplant recipient with SARS-CoV-2 infection. TCRdb re-called the reads with MiXCR, one entry per CDR3 protein. This table has some 220,000 distinct CDR3 sequences, 25% to 35% appearing once. The sample consisted of a blood sample, taken at baseline and between days 110 and 120 from a kidney transplant recipient. The receptors originated from a male patient aged 30 to 40 who had COVID-19 and was a kidney transplant recipient. Some T cells may be supplied by the graft donor.

This clonotype was detected ten times or more. J is TRBJ1-2 and V is TRBV6-5; no clear D gene. Germline CDR1 MNHEY, CDR2 SVGAGI. Trimming left V 2 bases short and J 3 bases short, with 7 bases between. The CDR3 has 13 residues. Written as DNA, the CDR3 is TGTGCCAGCAGTTACAACGGGGACTATGGCTACACCTTC. This translates into CASSYNGDYGYTF.

The chain has TRBV20-1 and TRBJ2-5; D gene unclear. The CDR3 is 13 residues long. Deletions cut 0 bases from V and 11 bases from J, with 16 bases between. CDR1 and CDR2 (germline): DFQATT, SNEGSKA (reference sequence). As DNA, the CDR3 is TGCAGTGCTAGAGACCCCAAAACCTCGGAACAGTACTTC. Amino acid sequence: CSARDPKTSEQYF.

CDR3 DNA: TGTGCCAGAAGTGACTGCTTAGCTACAGTCATGCAAGATACGCAGTATTTT. Translated, it gives CARSDCLATVMQDTQYF. This chain joins TRBV21-1 and TRBJ2-3. TRBV21-1 is an annotated pseudogene. The CDR3 covers 17 residues.

This clonotype was recorded many times. The chain is built from TRBV10-3 and TRBJ2-3; 7 bases agree with TRBD2. Germline V gives CDR1 ENHRY, CDR2 SYGVKD. The CDR3 is made up of 15 amino acids. V gave up 6 bases and J gave up 1 base; unmatched junction bases: 7. CDR3 protein: CAIRTREGGTDTQYF. Here the CDR3 DNA reads TGTGCCATCAGGACGAGGGAGGGCGGCACAGATACGCAGTATTTT.

This clonotype has only one observation. Being one base from a much bigger clone, this may be a read error. The gene calls are TRBV6-5 and TRBJ1-3; no definite D call. This CDR3 has 15 amino acids. The V gene's germline CDR1 is MNHEY and CDR2 SVGAGI. The CDR3: CASTYRLSSGDTIYF. CDR3 nucleotides: TGTGCCAGCACCTATCGACTCAGCTCTGGAGACACCATATATTTT.

This clonotype was picked up many times. The rearrangement uses TRBV28 and TRBJ2-7; D gene unclear. CDR1 is MDHEN and CDR2 is SYDVKM in the germline V gene. The CDR3 sequence is 11 residues long. V was shortened by 0 bases and J by 6 bases, with 3 bases between the two germline ends. The CDR3 here is CASSLWGEQYF. The CDR3 nucleotides are TGTGCCAGCAGTTTATGGGGCGAGCAGTACTTC.

Concerning this clonotype: This may be a read error: a much more frequent sequence differs by one nucleotide. This chain uses TRBV23-1 with TRBJ1-2; D gene uncertain. TRBV23-1 is sorted into the ORF group, with uncertain function. CDR3 length equals 17 residues. Trimming took 5 bases from V and 4 from J, leaving 23 bases between them. The CDR3 DNA reads as TGCGCCAGCAGTACCCAGACGCTACGCAGAAAGACCTATGGCTACACCTTC. This sequence encodes CASSTQTLRRKTYGYTF.

A note on this clonotype: This may arise from a read error, as a much more abundant clone is one base away. The chain has TRBV2 and TRBJ1-2, with a weak D call TRBD1 (6 bases). The CDR3 is 14 amino acids. In germline, CDR1 is SNHLY, CDR2 FYNNEI. The CDR3, as DNA: TGTGCCAGCAGTGACAAAAGGGGGAACTATGGCTGCACCTTC. Amino acids: CASSDKRGNYGCTF.

Concerning this clonotype itself: A much larger clone is a single base away; this may be a read error. The V call is TRBV12-3 or TRBV12-4, the J call TRBJ1-2; D remains ambiguous. This CDR3 is 17 amino acids long. V gave up 5 bases and J gave up 6 bases, with 25 bases separating them. CDR3 sequence reads: CASSKMCSFRKTHGYTF. CDR3 DNA: TGTGCCAGCAGTAAAATGTGCAGCTTCCGAAAGACCCATGGCTACACCTTC.

This clonotype was seen repeatedly, ten times or more. The chain combines TRBV12-3 or TRBV12-4 with TRBJ2-1; 8 nucleotides match TRBD2. This CDR3 is built from 14 residues. Germline trimming cut 7 bases from V and 4 bases from J; bases unmatched to any gene: 6. Here the CDR3 DNA reads TGTGCCAGCAAGCGGGAGCTTGTTTACAATGAGCAGTTCTTC. Translated, it gives CASKRELVYNEQFF.

Ten or more counts support this clonotype. V is TRBV30 and J is TRBJ1-2; D remains ambiguous. There are 16 residues in the CDR3. From germline, CDR1 is GTSNPN and CDR2 SVGIG (reference sequence). Trimming removed 5 bases from V and 4 bases from J, with 23 bases in between. CDR3 coding DNA: TGTGCCTGGGAACTAAGGCGTTATAGAAAGACCTATGGCTACACCTTC. Residues: CAWELRRYRKTYGYTF.

About this clonotype: It may be a read error: a sequence one base away is much more abundant. The J gene is TRBJ1-1, the V gene TRBV7-8; D is unresolved. V lost 5 bases and J lost 6, with 19 bases in between. The CDR3 length is 15 residues. From germline, CDR1 is SGHVS and CDR2 FQNEAQ. The CDR3, as DNA: TGTGCCAGCAGCCCAGGAGACCCTGGAGCCGCTGAAGCTTTCTTT. It codes for CASSPGDPGAAEAFF.

Worth noting for this clonotype: This sequence may be a read error, since a much larger clone differs from it by one base. The chain uses TRBV5-8 and TRBJ1-5; D is unclear. CDR1 and CDR2 (germline): SGHTS, YDEGEE. Trimming shortened V by 2 bases and J by 5 bases, and 11 bases separated the two germline ends. The CDR3 is 14 residues long. CDR3 protein: CASSFWGLDQPQHF. The CDR3 bases are TGTGCCAGCAGCTTCTGGGGTCTCGATCAGCCCCAGCATTTT.

The gene calls are TRBV3-1 and TRBJ1-2; D is unresolved. Trimming took 5 bases from V and 4 from J, leaving 23 bases between them. The CDR3 has 17 residues. Germline assignment: CDR1 LGHDT and CDR2 YNNKEL (reference sequence). The CDR3 here is CASSAHATLRKTYGYTF. The DNA of the CDR3 is TGTGCCAGCAGCGCACACGCCACCCTTCGAAAGACCTATGGCTACACCTTC.

Note on this clonotype: A much larger clone sits a single nucleotide away, making a read error possible. The CDR3: CASSYSLLRRKTYGYTF. The CDR3 DNA reads TGCGCCAGCAGTTATAGCTTGCTACGCAGAAAGACCTATGGCTACACCTTC. The chain joins TRBV23-1 to TRBJ1-2, with D unresolved. TRBV23-1 counts as an open reading frame of uncertain function. The CDR3 extends over 17 amino acids. Trimming shortened V by 5 bases and J by 4 bases, and 23 bases separated the two germline ends.

This clonotype was observed many times. The J gene is TRBJ1-4, the V gene TRBV28, with D perhaps TRBD1 (6 bases). Germline loops: CDR1 MDHEN, CDR2 SYDVKM. V was pared by 5 bases and J by 4 bases, with 14 bases between. This CDR3 spans 15 amino acids. The CDR3 coding sequence is TGTGCCAGCAGTATCGGCAGGGGCCTTAATGAAAAACTGTTTTTT. Protein product: CASSIGRGLNEKLFF.

This clonotype has at least ten counts. The J gene is TRBJ2-1, the V gene TRBV6-4; 8 bases are shared with TRBD2. Germline CDR1 is MRHNA and CDR2 is SNTAGT. With V trimmed by 5 bases and J by 8 bases, 11 bases remained unmatched. The CDR3 runs to 15 residues. CDR3 nucleotides: TGTGCCAGCAGTAGGTTAGCGGGAACGGGCGATGAGCAGTTCTTC. Its translation is CASSRLAGTGDEQFF.